Described below is a single T cell receptor (beta chain) sequence and its context. Its target is not known. The data belong to a study of T cell repertoires in cytomegalovirus infection. Study details: CMV infection and matching HLA type were both indicated by public TCR beta signatures. The study's findings and limits: People with CMV and the relevant HLA were identified by cumulative public TCR beta family frequency.

MiXCR, applied by TCRdb to the reads, yields one record per CDR3 protein. This table has around 290,000 distinct CDR3 sequences, about 25% appearing once. The ends lost 4 bases at V and 5 bases at J; junction bases unmatched: 14. Germline V gene sequence: CDR1 SGHDN, CDR2 FVKESK. The CDR3 length is 17 residues. This receptor was identified in a human donor in good health (CMV status not recorded). Some clones in this sample may be carry-over from other donors' samples. This rearrangement joins TRBV14 to TRBJ2-1, with 7 bases aligning to TRBD2. Sequenced input: PBMCs. In DNA form, the CDR3 reads TGTGCCAGCAGCCCCCGGTTTTCGTGGGGAGGGAACAATGAGCAGTTCTTC. Translating gives CASSPRFSWGGNNEQFF.